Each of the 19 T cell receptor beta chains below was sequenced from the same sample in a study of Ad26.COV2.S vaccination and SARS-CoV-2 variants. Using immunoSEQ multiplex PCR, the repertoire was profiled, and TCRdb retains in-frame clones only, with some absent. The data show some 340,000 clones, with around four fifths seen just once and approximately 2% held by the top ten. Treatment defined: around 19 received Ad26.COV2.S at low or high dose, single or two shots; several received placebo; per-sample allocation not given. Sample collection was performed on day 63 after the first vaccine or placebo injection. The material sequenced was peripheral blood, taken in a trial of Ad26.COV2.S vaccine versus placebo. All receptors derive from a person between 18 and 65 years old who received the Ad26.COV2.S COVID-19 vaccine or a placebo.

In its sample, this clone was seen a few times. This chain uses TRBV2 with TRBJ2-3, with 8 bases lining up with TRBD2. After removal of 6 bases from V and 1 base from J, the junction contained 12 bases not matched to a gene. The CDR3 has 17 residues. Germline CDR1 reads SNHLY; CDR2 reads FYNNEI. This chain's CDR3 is CASSENARGVGTDTQYF. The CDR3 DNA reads TGTGCCAGCAGCGAAAATGCGCGGGGGGTGGGCACAGATACGCAGTATTTT. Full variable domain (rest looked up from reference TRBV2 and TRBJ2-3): EPEVTQTPSHQVTQMGQEVILRCVPISNHLYFYWYRQILGQKVEFLVSFYNNEISEKSEIFDDQFSVERPDGSNFTLKIRSTKLEDSAMYFCASSENARGVGTDTQYFGPGTRLTVL.

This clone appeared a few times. CDR3 protein: CASSLEASGGSQFF. For the CDR3, the DNA is TGCGCCAGCAGCCTGGAGGCTAGCGGGGGGTCTCAGTTCTTC. The chain has TRBV5-1 and TRBJ2-1; 11 bases fit TRBD2. The germline CDR1 and CDR2 sequences are SGHRS and YFSETQ. There are 14 residues in the CDR3. Trimming at V came to 4 bases and at J to 13 bases, leaving 10 bases not matched to a gene. Drawing the rest from reference TRBV5-1 and TRBJ2-1, the complete variable domain is KAGVTQTPRYLIKTRGQQVTLSCSPISGHRSVSWYQQTPGQGLQFLFEYFSETQRNKGNFPGRFSGRQFSNSRSEMNVSTLELGDSALYLCASSLEASGGSQFFGPGTRLTVL.

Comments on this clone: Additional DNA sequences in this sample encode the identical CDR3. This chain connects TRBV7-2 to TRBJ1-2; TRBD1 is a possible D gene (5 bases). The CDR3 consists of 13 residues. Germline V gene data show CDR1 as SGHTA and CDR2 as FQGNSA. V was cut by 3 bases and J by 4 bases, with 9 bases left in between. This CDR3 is CASSLQGGYGYTF. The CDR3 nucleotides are TGTGCCAGCAGCTTGCAGGGTGGCTATGGCTACACCTTC.

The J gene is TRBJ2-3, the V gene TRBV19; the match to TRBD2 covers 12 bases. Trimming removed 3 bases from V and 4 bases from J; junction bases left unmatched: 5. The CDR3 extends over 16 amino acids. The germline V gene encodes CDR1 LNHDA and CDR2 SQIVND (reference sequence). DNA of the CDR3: TGTGCCAGTAGTATCTCGGCTAGCGGGGGGGCAGATACGCAGTATTTT. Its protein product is CASSISASGGADTQYF.

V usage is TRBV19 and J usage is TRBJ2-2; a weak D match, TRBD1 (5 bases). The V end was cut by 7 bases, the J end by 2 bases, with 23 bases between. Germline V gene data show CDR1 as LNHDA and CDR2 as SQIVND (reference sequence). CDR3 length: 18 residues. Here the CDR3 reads CASTPLRSDSLNTGELFF. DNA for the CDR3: TGTGCCAGTACGCCCCTAAGGAGTGACAGCCTTAACACCGGGGAGCTGTTTTTT. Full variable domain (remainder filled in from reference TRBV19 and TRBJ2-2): DGGITQSPKYLFRKEGQNVTLSCEQNLNHDAMYWYRQDPGQGLRLIYYSQIVNDFQKGDIAEGYSVSREKKESFPLTVTSAQKNPTAFYLCASTPLRSDSLNTGELFFGEGSRLTVL.

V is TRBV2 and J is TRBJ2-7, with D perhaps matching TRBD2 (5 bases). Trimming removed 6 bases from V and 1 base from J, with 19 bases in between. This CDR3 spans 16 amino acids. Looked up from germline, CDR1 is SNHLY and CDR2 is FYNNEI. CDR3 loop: CASSALRGSESYEQYF. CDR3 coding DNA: TGTGCCAGCAGCGCGCTTAGAGGGAGCGAATCCTACGAGCAGTACTTC.

The chain's CDR3 is CASSALGGGSRSYEQYF. CDR3 coding DNA: TGTGCCAGCAGTGCCCTGGGAGGGGGATCGAGGTCCTACGAGCAGTACTTC. The chain uses TRBV6-1 and TRBJ2-7; tentative D call: TRBD2 (7 bases). V was clipped by 4 bases and J by 1 base, with 20 bases between them. The CDR3 has 17 amino acids. Germline-derived CDR1 and CDR2 are MNHNS and SASEGT.

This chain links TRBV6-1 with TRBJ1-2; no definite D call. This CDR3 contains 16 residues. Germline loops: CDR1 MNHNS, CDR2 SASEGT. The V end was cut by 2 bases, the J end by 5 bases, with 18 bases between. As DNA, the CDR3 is TGTGCCAGCAGTGAATCGGAGGCTAACCCCATATATGGCTACACCTTC. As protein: CASSESEANPIYGYTF.

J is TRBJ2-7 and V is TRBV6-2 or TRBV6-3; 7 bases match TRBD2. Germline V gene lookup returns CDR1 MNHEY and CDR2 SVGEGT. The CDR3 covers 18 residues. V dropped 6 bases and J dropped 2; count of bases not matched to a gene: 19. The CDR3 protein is CASSLDRPGPSGPYEQYF. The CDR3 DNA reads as TGTGCCAGCAGCCTAGATCGCCCCGGACCTAGCGGACCCTACGAGCAGTACTTC.

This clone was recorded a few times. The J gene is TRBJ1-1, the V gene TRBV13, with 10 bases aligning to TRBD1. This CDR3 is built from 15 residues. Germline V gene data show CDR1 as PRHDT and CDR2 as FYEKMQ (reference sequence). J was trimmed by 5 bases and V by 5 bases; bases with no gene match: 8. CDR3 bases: TGTGCCAGCAGCCCCCTCTGGGACAGGGGAACTGAAGCTTTCTTT. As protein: CASSPLWDRGTEAFF.

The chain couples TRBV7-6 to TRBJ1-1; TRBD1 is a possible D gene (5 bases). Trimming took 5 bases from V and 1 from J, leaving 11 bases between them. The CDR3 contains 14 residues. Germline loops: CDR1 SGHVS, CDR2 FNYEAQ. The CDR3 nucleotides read TGTGCCAGCAGCCCCGGGGCCTCGAACACTGAAGCTTTCTTT. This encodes CASSPGASNTEAFF.

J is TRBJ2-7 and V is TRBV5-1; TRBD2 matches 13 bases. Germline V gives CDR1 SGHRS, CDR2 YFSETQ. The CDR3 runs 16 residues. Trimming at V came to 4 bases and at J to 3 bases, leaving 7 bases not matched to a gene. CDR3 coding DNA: TGCGCCAGCAGCCAAACGGGACTAGCGGGGAACTACGAGCAGTACTTC. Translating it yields CASSQTGLAGNYEQYF.

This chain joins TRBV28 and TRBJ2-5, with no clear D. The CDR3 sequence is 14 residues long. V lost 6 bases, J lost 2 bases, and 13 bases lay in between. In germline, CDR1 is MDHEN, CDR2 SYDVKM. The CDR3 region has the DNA TGTGCCAGCAGAGACACTAATGGACAAGAGACCCAGTACTTC. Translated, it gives CASRDTNGQETQYF.

CDR3 protein: CASSPGTAGGSYSPLHF. The DNA of the CDR3 is TGCGCCAGCAGCCCGGGGACAGCCGGGGGCTCATATTCACCCCTCCACTTT. V and J are TRBV5-1 and TRBJ1-6; TRBD1 matches 7 bases. The CDR3 is 17 amino acids. Germline CDR1 and CDR2: SGHRS and YFSETQ. The V and J ends lost 4 bases and 8 bases, in that order; junction bases with no gene match: 15. The full variable domain, in which reference TRBV5-1 and TRBJ1-6 provide the parts outside the CDR3, is KAGVTQTPRYLIKTRGQQVTLSCSPISGHRSVSWYQQTPGQGLQFLFEYFSETQRNKGNFPGRFSGRQFSNSRSEMNVSTLELGDSALYLCASSPGTAGGSYSPLHFGNGTRLTVT.

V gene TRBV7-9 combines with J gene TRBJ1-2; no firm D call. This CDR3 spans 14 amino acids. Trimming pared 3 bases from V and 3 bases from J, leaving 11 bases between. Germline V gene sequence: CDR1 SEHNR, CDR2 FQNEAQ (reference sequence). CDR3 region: CASSFARADYGYTF. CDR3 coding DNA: TGTGCCAGCAGCTTCGCGCGGGCCGACTATGGCTACACCTTC.

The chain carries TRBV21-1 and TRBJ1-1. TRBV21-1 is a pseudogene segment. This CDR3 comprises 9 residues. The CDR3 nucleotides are TGTGCCAGCAGCAATGGAGCTTTCTTT. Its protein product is CASSNGAFF.

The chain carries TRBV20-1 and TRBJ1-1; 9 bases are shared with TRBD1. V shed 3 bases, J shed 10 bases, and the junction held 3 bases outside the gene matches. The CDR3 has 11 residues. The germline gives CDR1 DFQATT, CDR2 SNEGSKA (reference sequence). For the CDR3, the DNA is TGCAGTGCTAGTTCGGACAGGGGAGCTTTCTTT. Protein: CSASSDRGAFF.

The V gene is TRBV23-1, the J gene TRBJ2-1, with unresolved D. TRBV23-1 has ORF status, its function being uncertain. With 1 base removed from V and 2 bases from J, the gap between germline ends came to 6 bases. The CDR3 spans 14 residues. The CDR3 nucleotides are TGCGCCAGCAGTCAATTAAACCCCTACAATGAGCAGTTCTTC. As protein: CASSQLNPYNEQFF.

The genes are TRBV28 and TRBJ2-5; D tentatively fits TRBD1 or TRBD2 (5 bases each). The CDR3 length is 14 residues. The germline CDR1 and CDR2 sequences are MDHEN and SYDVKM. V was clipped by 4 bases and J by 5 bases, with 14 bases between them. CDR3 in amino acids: CASSSLGVRETQYF. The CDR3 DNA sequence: TGTGCCAGCAGTTCCTTGGGGGTCCGGGAGACCCAGTACTTC.